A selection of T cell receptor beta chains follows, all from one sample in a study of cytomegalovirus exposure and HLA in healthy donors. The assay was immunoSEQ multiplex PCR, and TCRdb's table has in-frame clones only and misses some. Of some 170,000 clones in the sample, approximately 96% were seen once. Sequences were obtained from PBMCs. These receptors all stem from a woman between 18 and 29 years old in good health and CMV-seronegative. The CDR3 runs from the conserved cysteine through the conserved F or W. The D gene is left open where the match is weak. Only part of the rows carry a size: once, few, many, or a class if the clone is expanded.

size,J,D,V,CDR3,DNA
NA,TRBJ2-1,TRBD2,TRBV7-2,CASSSSLLAGGDNEQFF,TGTGCCAGCAGCTCCTCCCTGCTAGCGGGGGGGGACAATGAGCAGTTCTTC
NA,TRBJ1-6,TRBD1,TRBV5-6,CASSLARDRASTPLHF,TGTGCCAGCAGCTTGGCTAGGGACAGGGCTTCAACACCCCTCCACTTT
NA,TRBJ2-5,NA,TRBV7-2,CASGARQETQYF,TGTGCCAGCGGGGCCCGCCAAGAGACCCAGTACTTC
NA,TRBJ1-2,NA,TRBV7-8,CASSLGREDGYTF,TGTGCCAGCAGCTTAGGCAGGGAGGATGGCTACACCTTC
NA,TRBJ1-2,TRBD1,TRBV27,CASSYSAATGSVGGYTF,TGTGCCAGCAGCTACTCCGCCGCGACAGGGAGTGTTGGGGGCTACACCTTC
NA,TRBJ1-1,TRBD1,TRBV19,CASSPQGAGAFF,TGTGCCAGTAGTCCACAGGGGGCAGGAGCTTTCTTT
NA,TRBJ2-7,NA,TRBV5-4,CASGLAQSYEQYF,TGTGCCAGCGGTTTGGCACAGTCCTACGAGCAGTACTTC
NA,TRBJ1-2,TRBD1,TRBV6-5,CASSYSTGVGGYTF,TGTGCCAGCAGTTACTCGACAGGGGTAGGAGGCTACACCTTC
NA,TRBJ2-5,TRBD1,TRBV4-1,CASSQEGGRLQETQYF,TGCGCCAGCAGCCAAGAAGGGGGCAGGCTCCAAGAGACCCAGTACTTC
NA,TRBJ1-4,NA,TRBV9,CASSSGGGNNEKLFF,TGTGCCAGCAGTTCGGGGGGGGGTAATAATGAAAAACTGTTTTTT
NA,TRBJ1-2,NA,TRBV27,CASSLSRSANYGYTF,TGTGCCAGCAGTTTATCTAGGAGTGCTAACTATGGCTACACCTTC
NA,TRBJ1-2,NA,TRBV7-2,CASSLALSNYGYTF,TGTGCCAGCAGCTTAGCTCTCAGTAACTATGGCTACACCTTC
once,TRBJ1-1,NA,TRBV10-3,CAIRSNPMNTEAFF,TGTGCCATCAGGTCTAATCCGATGAACACTGAAGCTTTCTTT
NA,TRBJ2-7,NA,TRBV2,CASRTGILSYEQYF,TGTGCCAGTCGAACAGGGATCTTAAGCTACGAGCAGTACTTC
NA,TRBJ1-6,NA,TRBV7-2,CASAGNSPLHF,TGTGCCAGCGCAGGGAATTCACCCCTCCACTTT
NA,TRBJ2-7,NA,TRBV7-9,CASTPGRF,TGTGCCAGCACCCCAGGGCGTTTC